Shown below are 30 T cell receptor beta chains from a single sample sequenced in a study of blood T cell repertoires in COVID-19. The protocol was immunoSEQ multiplex PCR, while the TCRdb copy is restricted to in-frame clones and leaves out a portion. Among 77,000 or so clones, approximately 80% were seen once, and the ten largest hold under 7.5%. The sequenced sample was peripheral blood. Receptor source: a man aged 30 to 39 with COVID-19, enrolled during active disease.

In this sample, this clone turned up once. The rearrangement links TRBV28 to TRBJ2-7, with 8 bases identical to TRBD1. In germline, CDR1 is MDHEN, CDR2 SYDVKM. The V and J ends lost 3 bases and 2 bases, in that order; junction bases with no gene match: 6. The CDR3 contains 15 residues. The CDR3 reads CASSFLGTGPYEQYF. The CDR3 DNA reads TGTGCCAGCAGTTTCCTGGGGACAGGACCCTACGAGCAGTACTTC.

The V call is TRBV7-2, the J call TRBJ2-4; 8 bases line up with TRBD2. The J segment lost 0 bases and the V segment lost 5 bases, leaving 12 bases of the junction unmatched. Germline V gene lookup returns CDR1 SGHTA and CDR2 FQGNSA. The CDR3 consists of 18 residues. Here the CDR3 DNA reads TGTGCCAGCAGCCCTAGGAGCGGGAGAGGCCTAGCCAAAAACATTCAGTACTTC. Amino acids: CASSPRSGRGLAKNIQYF.

The chain combines TRBV7-9 with TRBJ2-5; D perhaps matches TRBD2 (6 bases). V was trimmed by 1 base and J by 5 bases, leaving 11 bases between them. CDR1 SEHNR and CDR2 FQNEAQ come from the germline V gene (reference sequence). The CDR3 is 14 amino acids. CDR3 in DNA: TGTGCCAGCAGCTTAGTTGCGGGGCGGGAGACCCAGTACTTC. This translates into CASSLVAGRETQYF.

The V gene is TRBV5-6, the J gene TRBJ2-3, with a possible D match to TRBD2 (6 bases). The CDR3 extends over 15 amino acids. V lost 1 base, J lost 5 bases, and 14 bases lay in between. Germline CDR1 and CDR2: SGHDT and YYEEEE. CDR3 in amino acids: CASSLLGDLRDTQYF. CDR3 bases: TGTGCCAGCAGCTTGCTAGGGGACTTGAGAGATACGCAGTATTTT.

The V call is TRBV28, the J call TRBJ1-1; D may be TRBD1 (6 bases). V dropped 7 bases and J dropped 11 bases, with 20 bases sitting between them. Germline V CDR1 and CDR2: MDHEN, SYDVKM. The CDR3 sequence is 13 residues long. The CDR3 coding sequence is TGTGCCAGCACCCTCCCCGGGGGGGCCCGGGCTTTCTTT. The encoded protein is CASTLPGGARAFF. Based on the CDR3 plus reference TRBV28 and TRBJ1-1, the full variable domain is DVKVTQSSRYLVKRTGEKVFLECVQDMDHENMFWYRQDPGLGLRLIYFSYDVKMKEKGDIPEGYSVSREKKERFSLILESASTNQTSMYLCASTLPGGARAFFGQGTRLTVV.

This clone came up a few times. The chain is built from TRBV15 and TRBJ2-3; D gene ambiguous. Germline values: CDR1 LNHNV, CDR2 YYDKDF (reference sequence). The ends were cut back, 0 bases at V and 1 base at J, with 8 bases in the middle. CDR3 length equals 15 residues. CDR3 residues: CATSRDGQGTDTQYF. Written as DNA, the CDR3 is TGTGCCACCAGCAGAGATGGGCAGGGCACAGATACGCAGTATTTT. Full variable domain (missing parts from reference TRBV15 and TRBJ2-3): DAMVIQNPRYQVTQFGKPVTLSCSQTLNHNVMYWYQQKSSQAPKLLFHYYDKDFNNEADTPDNFQSRRPNTSFCFLDIRSPGLGDTAMYLCATSRDGQGTDTQYFGPGTRLTVL.

This rearrangement joins TRBV6-5 to TRBJ2-2; TRBD1 aligns across 11 bases. Germline loops: CDR1 MNHEY, CDR2 SVGAGI. Trimming cost V 0 bases and J 8 bases; bases outside gene matches: 5. The CDR3 sequence is 16 residues long. The DNA of the CDR3 is TGTGCCAGCAGTTACTCCGGGACAGGGGGGAAGGGGGAGCTGTTTTTT. This gives the protein CASSYSGTGGKGELFF.

The chain recombines TRBV7-2 with TRBJ2-7; TRBD1 is a possible D gene (5 bases). The CDR3 loop spans 15 amino acids. Looked up from germline, CDR1 is SGHTA and CDR2 is FQGNSA. The ends were cut back, 1 base at V and 0 bases at J, with 10 bases in the middle. CDR3 protein: CASSLGQGSSYEQYF. DNA for the CDR3: TGTGCCAGCAGCTTAGGGCAGGGAAGCTCCTACGAGCAGTACTTC.

The gene calls are TRBV14 and TRBJ1-2; the D gene is possibly TRBD1 (5 bases). CDR3 length: 14 amino acids. V was pared by 2 bases and J by 2 bases, with 9 bases between. Germline-derived CDR1 and CDR2 are SGHDN and FVKESK. DNA for the CDR3: TGTGCCAGCAGCCAAACAGGCAAGAACTATGGCTACACCTTC. Protein product: CASSQTGKNYGYTF.

The chain links TRBV11-2 to TRBJ2-5, with D unclear. The germline gives CDR1 SGHAT, CDR2 FQNNGV. The CDR3 consists of 11 residues. The V and J ends lost 1 base and 9 bases respectively, with 6 bases between them. DNA for the CDR3: TGTGCCAGCAGCTTAGGAGTCTCCCAGTACTTC. Its translation is CASSLGVSQYF.

The rearrangement joins TRBV5-4 to TRBJ2-3; no definite D call. The germline V and J ends were trimmed by 1 base and 0 bases, with 12 bases remaining between them. Germline CDR1 and CDR2: SGHNT and YYREEE (reference sequence). The CDR3 totals 16 residues. Here the CDR3 reads CASSLNVRSSTDTQYF. The CDR3 DNA reads TGTGCCAGCAGCTTGAATGTGCGATCTAGCACAGATACGCAGTATTTT.

The chain uses TRBV5-1 and TRBJ2-7; 8 nucleotides agree with TRBD1. The germline CDR1 and CDR2 sequences are SGHRS and YFSETQ. This CDR3 comprises 14 residues. The ends lost 3 bases at V and 7 bases at J; junction bases unmatched: 9. In nucleotides, the CDR3 is TGCGCCAGCAGCTGGCAGGGGGCCTCGGGGGAGCAGTACTTC. This sequence encodes CASSWQGASGEQYF.

The V and J genes are TRBV10-3 and TRBJ1-6; possible D gene TRBD1, 6 bases. This CDR3 is 16 amino acids long. Trimming shortened V by 0 bases and J by 9 bases, and 15 bases separated the two germline ends. Germline CDR1 reads ENHRY; CDR2 reads SYGVKD. The CDR3 is CAISESGKGGGSPLHF. DNA of the CDR3: TGTGCCATCAGTGAGTCAGGAAAGGGGGGGGGTTCACCCCTCCACTTT.

This clone was recorded once. The V and J genes are TRBV7-9 and TRBJ2-7; TRBD2 might be the D (9 bases). This CDR3 has 19 residues. Trimming took off 0 bases at V and 4 bases at J, with 25 bases between the two ends. Germline V gene data show CDR1 as SEHNR and CDR2 as FQNEAQ (reference sequence). The CDR3 spells CASSLAQAGGPSGTYEQYF. For the CDR3, the DNA is TGTGCCAGCAGCTTAGCACAAGCAGGGGGCCCTAGCGGGACATACGAGCAGTACTTC.

This clone showed up many times. The V call is TRBV19, the J call TRBJ2-5; no definite D call. Germline V CDR1 and CDR2: LNHDA, SQIVND (reference sequence). Trimming stripped 4 bases from V and 2 bases from J, with 8 bases between. The CDR3 spans 13 residues. The CDR3 DNA is TGTGCCAGTAGTAGATCAGTACAAGAGACCCAGTACTTC. Protein product: CASSRSVQETQYF.

The chain employs TRBV30 and TRBJ1-2; D perhaps matches TRBD1 (6 bases). The CDR3 covers 12 residues. V lost 1 base to trimming and J lost 9 bases, with 12 bases between them. Germline assignment: CDR1 GTSNPN and CDR2 SVGIG (reference sequence). CDR3 bases: TGTGCCTGGAGTGAGGGGGTCGGGAGCTACACCTTC. Translating it yields CAWSEGVGSYTF.

The chain recombines TRBV10-3 with TRBJ2-1; D is unclear. Germline loops: CDR1 ENHRY, CDR2 SYGVKD. CDR3 length: 14 amino acids. V shed 2 bases and J shed 7 bases, with 12 bases lying between them. Here the CDR3 reads CAISELTETNEQFF. CDR3 DNA sequence: TGTGCCATCAGTGAGCTAACCGAGACAAATGAGCAGTTCTTC.

The chain uses TRBV29-1 and TRBJ1-2; a possible D gene is TRBD1 (6 bases). The CDR3 has 11 amino acids. Trimming left V 4 bases short and J 10 bases short, with 13 bases between. CDR1 is SQVTM and CDR2 is ANQGSEA in the germline V gene. CDR3 sequence (DNA): TGCAGCGTTGCCGAAGGGGGAATCTACACCTTC. Translated, it gives CSVAEGGIYTF.

The chain combines TRBV14 with TRBJ1-2; the D gene is possibly TRBD1 (6 bases). The CDR3 consists of 14 residues. Trimming removed 2 bases from V and 7 bases from J, with 14 bases in between. Germline CDR1 is SGHDN and CDR2 is FVKESK. The CDR3 DNA reads as TGTGCCAGCAGCCAAAACAGGGCGGGTCGTGGCTACACCTTC. This sequence encodes CASSQNRAGRGYTF.

The chain is built from TRBV21-1 and TRBJ2-7; the table names TRBD2, a call not compared with the DNA. TRBV21-1 is reported as a pseudogene. The CDR3 covers 18 residues. The CDR3 DNA reads TGTGCCAGCAGCAAAGAGCTTCGGTTGGGGGGGGCCTCCTACGAGCAGTACTTC. It is translated as CASSKELRLGGASYEQYF.

The chain couples TRBV28 to TRBJ1-2, with D unclear. The CDR3 sequence is 15 residues long. Trimming left V 6 bases short and J 2 bases short, with 16 bases between. CDR1 MDHEN and CDR2 SYDVKM come from the germline V gene. The CDR3 spells CASSSGEIENYGYTF. In DNA, the CDR3 is TGTGCCAGCAGCTCCGGGGAAATCGAGAACTATGGCTACACCTTC.

This clone has a count of ten or more. The rearrangement links TRBV29-1 to TRBJ1-1, with TRBD1 identical over 8 bases. The germline V gene has CDR1 SQVTM and CDR2 ANQGSEA. The J segment lost 3 bases and the V segment lost 7 bases, leaving 1 base of the junction unmatched. This CDR3 has 11 residues. CDR3 in amino acids: CSGTGHTEAFF. DNA of the CDR3: TGCAGCGGGACAGGGCACACTGAAGCTTTCTTT.

The CDR3 coding sequence is TGTGCCATCAGTGATACCGGACTAGCGGGAGTTTACGAGCAGTACTTC. It codes for CAISDTGLAGVYEQYF. J is TRBJ2-7 and V is TRBV10-3, with 13 bases identical to TRBD2. Germline V gives CDR1 ENHRY, CDR2 SYGVKD. V trimming: 3 bases; J trimming: 4 bases; junction bases outside the gene matches: 6. The CDR3 has 16 residues.

V is TRBV12-2 and J is TRBJ1-5; no DNA check was done on the table's D call, TRBD1. TRBV12-2 is termed a pseudogene. The CDR3 totals 20 residues. CDR3 in DNA: TGTGCAAGTCGCCGAACTCCCGCTAGGACAGGCGAGGCTGGCAATCAGCCCCAGCATTTT. Translating gives CASRRTPARTGEAGNQPQHF.

J is TRBJ1-5 and V is TRBV7-2; D remains ambiguous. The CDR3 runs to 15 residues. Trimming left V 5 bases short and J 0 bases short, with 11 bases between. Germline loops: CDR1 SGHTA, CDR2 FQGNSA. CDR3 DNA sequence: TGTGCCAGCAGCCTACAGTCACATAGCAATCAGCCCCAGCATTTT. The encoded protein is CASSLQSHSNQPQHF.

The V and J genes are TRBV28 and TRBJ1-1; D gene uncertain. Germline CDR1 and CDR2: MDHEN and SYDVKM. Trimming shortened V by 2 bases and J by 8 bases, and 6 bases separated the two germline ends. The CDR3 is 11 residues long. CDR3 DNA: TGTGCCAGCAGTTTACGGAGAGAAGCTTTCTTT. As protein: CASSLRREAFF.

V usage is TRBV7-3 and J usage is TRBJ2-7, with 9 nucleotides matching TRBD2. In germline, CDR1 is SGHTA, CDR2 FQGTGA. The CDR3 length is 14 residues. Trimming removed 3 bases from V and 5 bases from J; junction bases left unmatched: 5. As DNA, the CDR3 is TGTGCCAGCAGCTTTAGCGGGGGAGGAAACGAGCAGTACTTC. Translated: CASSFSGGGNEQYF.

The V and J genes are TRBV12-2 and TRBJ2-1; the table's D gene call, TRBD2, was not cross checked with the DNA. TRBV12-2 represents a pseudogene. The length of the CDR3 is 15 residues. DNA for the CDR3: TGTGCAAGTCGCTCCATGCTAGCGGGAGGCAACGAGCAGTTCTTC. Translating it yields CASRSMLAGGNEQFF.

This chain uses TRBV9 with TRBJ2-7, with TRBD2 matching over 10 bases. CDR1 and CDR2 (germline): SGDLS, YYNGEE. The V and J ends lost 2 bases and 4 bases, in that order; junction bases with no gene match: 3. The CDR3 is made up of 14 amino acids. The CDR3 loop is CASSVTSGPYEQYF. The CDR3 DNA sequence: TGTGCCAGCAGCGTGACTAGCGGGCCATACGAGCAGTACTTC.

This clone was seen a few times. This chain links TRBV9 with TRBJ2-1; 8 nucleotides match TRBD2. The CDR3 has 14 residues. Germline CDR1 is SGDLS and CDR2 is YYNGEE. V gave up 0 bases and J gave up 4 bases; unmatched junction bases: 0. In nucleotides, the CDR3 is TGTGCCAGCAGCGTAGGCGGGAGGTACAATGAGCAGTTCTTC. Translating it yields CASSVGGRYNEQFF.